Below are 15 T cell receptor beta chains sequenced from a single sample in a study of Ad26.COV2.S vaccination and SARS-CoV-2 variants. Data came from immunoSEQ multiplex PCR; TCRdb stores just in-frame clones and leaves some out. The sample records 300,000 to 350,000 clones, almost 90% being singletons. Treatment reported: some 20 received Ad26.COV2.S at low or high dose, single or two shots; 5 received placebo; per-sample allocation not given. Sampling was done on day 63 after the first vaccine or placebo injection. Sequencing used peripheral blood, obtained in a trial of Ad26.COV2.S vaccine versus placebo. These receptors were collected from a person between 18 and 65 years old who received the Ad26.COV2.S COVID-19 vaccine or a placebo.

V gene TRBV7-8 combines with J gene TRBJ1-1; a weak D match, TRBD1 (6 bases). CDR1 and CDR2 (germline): SGHVS, FQNEAQ. V shed 1 base and J shed 3 bases, with 15 bases lying between them. This CDR3 comprises 16 residues. The CDR3 sequence: CASSLDGGLLYTEAFF. In DNA, the CDR3 is TGTGCCAGCAGCTTAGACGGGGGGCTCTTGTACACTGAAGCTTTCTTT.

The chain links TRBV9 to TRBJ1-1, with D unclear. CDR3 length equals 14 residues. The V end was cut by 6 bases, the J end by 2 bases, with 14 bases between. The germline CDR1 and CDR2 sequences are SGDLS and YYNGEE. The chain's CDR3 is CASNRRGSNTEAFF. The CDR3 DNA sequence: TGTGCCAGCAACCGCCGGGGTTCCAACACTGAAGCTTTCTTT.

The rearrangement links TRBV7-9 to TRBJ2-3; 9 bases map to TRBD1. The length of the CDR3 is 14 residues. Germline-derived CDR1 and CDR2 are SEHNR and FQNEAQ (reference sequence). V lost 3 bases to trimming and J lost 8 bases; unmatched junction nucleotides: 6. CDR3 sequence reads: CASSLQQGAATQYF. CDR3 nucleotides: TGTGCCAGCAGCTTGCAACAGGGGGCCGCTACGCAGTATTTT. The variable domain in full, with the rest retrieved from reference TRBV7-9 and TRBJ2-3, is DTGVSQNPRHKITKRGQNVTFRCDPISEHNRLYWYRQTLGQGPEFLTYFQNEAQLEKSRLLSDRFSAERPKGSFSTLEIQRTEQGDSAMYLCASSLQQGAATQYFGPGTRLTVL.

The chain uses TRBV3-1 (or the pseudogene TRBV3-2) and TRBJ2-1, with D possibly matching TRBD2 (6 bases). Germline CDR1 reads LGHDT; CDR2 reads YNNKEL (reference sequence). Between the trimmed V and J ends, which lost 0 bases and 8 bases, there was a span of 8 bases. The CDR3 runs 13 residues. The CDR3 sequence: CASSQERGDEQFF. As DNA, the CDR3 is TGTGCCAGCAGCCAAGAGCGGGGCGATGAGCAGTTCTTC.

This chain connects TRBV6-1 to TRBJ1-1; D remains unclear. The CDR3 covers 13 residues. The germline V gene encodes CDR1 MNHNS and CDR2 SASEGT. The V and J ends lost 3 bases and 8 bases respectively, with 13 bases between them. CDR3 nucleotides: TGTGCCAGCAGTGATTTACAAGTTCTCGAAGCTTTCTTT. Translating gives CASSDLQVLEAFF.

The V and J genes are TRBV12-3 or TRBV12-4 and TRBJ2-5; D remains ambiguous. V gave up 6 bases and J gave up 1 base, with 6 bases separating them. The CDR3 contains 12 residues. The CDR3 loop is CASSDGQETQYF. DNA of the CDR3: TGTGCCAGCAGCGACGGCCAAGAGACCCAGTACTTC.

This clone was seen once. The chain carries TRBV7-9 and TRBJ2-7, with D possibly called TRBD1 or TRBD2 (5 bases each). The CDR3 spans 18 residues. The V gene lost 5 bases and the J gene lost 4 bases, with 27 bases spanning the gap. CDR1 is SEHNR, CDR2 FQNEAQ, per germline (reference sequence). CDR3 nucleotide sequence: TGTGCCAGCAGCCCCATCCCCGGGACCCCCAAATTCGATTACGAGCAGTACTTC. Amino acids: CASSPIPGTPKFDYEQYF. Using reference TRBV7-9 and TRBJ2-7 for the parts outside the CDR3, the full variable domain is DTGVSQNPRHKITKRGQNVTFRCDPISEHNRLYWYRQTLGQGPEFLTYFQNEAQLEKSRLLSDRFSAERPKGSFSTLEIQRTEQGDSAMYLCASSPIPGTPKFDYEQYFGPGTRLTVT.

This chain connects TRBV12-3 or TRBV12-4 to TRBJ1-5, with 11 bases that match TRBD1. The V and J ends lost 10 bases and 6 bases, in that order; junction bases with no gene match: 5. There are 13 residues in the CDR3. CDR3 loop: CATGQGASQPQHF. In DNA, the CDR3 is TGTGCCACCGGACAGGGGGCTAGTCAGCCCCAGCATTTT.

This chain connects TRBV4-1 to TRBJ2-7, with D possibly matching TRBD1 (6 bases). The CDR3 runs 13 residues. V was pared by 4 bases and J by 4 bases, with 11 bases between. The germline CDR1 and CDR2 sequences are MGHRA and YSYEKL. CDR3 nucleotides: TGCGCCAGCAGCCCAGGGGCCCGGTACGAGCAGTACTTC. As protein: CASSPGARYEQYF.

The V and J genes are TRBV19 and TRBJ2-1; TRBD2 agrees at 8 bases. J lost 0 bases, V lost 10 bases, and 8 bases had no gene match. CDR1 is LNHDA, CDR2 SQIVND, per germline (reference sequence). CDR3 length: 15 amino acids. This CDR3 is CATGRGPLSYNEQFF. The CDR3 nucleotides are TGTGCCACCGGGAGGGGACCCCTCTCCTACAATGAGCAGTTCTTC. Supplemented by reference TRBV19 and TRBJ2-1, the full variable domain reads DGGITQSPKYLFRKEGQNVTLSCEQNLNHDAMYWYRQDPGQGLRLIYYSQIVNDFQKGDIAEGYSVSREKKESFPLTVTSAQKNPTAFYLCATGRGPLSYNEQFFGPGTRLTVL.

The chain couples TRBV6-6 to TRBJ1-5, with no clear D. Germline CDR1 and CDR2: MNHNY and SVGAGI (reference sequence). The CDR3 is 14 residues long. The germline V and J ends were trimmed by 4 bases and 1 base, with 8 bases remaining between them. The CDR3: CASSFSGSNQPQHF. The CDR3 DNA follows: TGTGCCAGCAGTTTCTCGGGGAGCAATCAGCCCCAGCATTTT.

The chain links TRBV30 to TRBJ1-1, with a weak D call TRBD1 (5 bases). The CDR3 extends over 15 amino acids. Germline V gene data show CDR1 as GTSNPN and CDR2 as SVGIG (reference sequence). V shed 0 bases and J shed 6 bases, with 17 bases lying between them. The CDR3 sequence: CAWSVNGAGYPEAFF. DNA of the CDR3: TGTGCCTGGAGTGTAAATGGAGCAGGGTACCCTGAAGCTTTCTTT.

CDR3 coding DNA: TGTGCCTCCAGCGTCCAGCCTTCCTACGAGCAGTACTTC. Its protein product is CASSVQPSYEQYF. This rearrangement joins TRBV19 to TRBJ2-7; D is ambiguous. There are 13 residues in the CDR3. Germline CDR1 LNHDA, CDR2 SQIVND (reference sequence). V was shortened by 11 bases and J by 1 base, with 15 bases between the two germline ends.

The chain uses TRBV5-6 and TRBJ1-1; TRBD1 is a possible D gene (6 bases). From germline, CDR1 is SGHDT and CDR2 YYEEEE. V was shortened by 4 bases and J by 0 bases, with 13 bases between the two germline ends. This CDR3 has 15 residues. The CDR3 region is CASSGGLKMNTEAFF. The CDR3 DNA reads TGTGCCAGCAGCGGGGGCCTTAAGATGAACACTGAAGCTTTCTTT.

The chain is built from TRBV7-9 and TRBJ2-3, with 9 bases aligning to TRBD2. The CDR3 has 18 amino acids. CDR1 SEHNR and CDR2 FQNEAQ come from the germline V gene (reference sequence). V dropped 5 bases and J dropped 3; count of bases not matched to a gene: 15. The CDR3 DNA reads as TGTGCCAGCAGCCCAAGACTCTTAGCGGGAGTTGGGACAGATACGCAGTATTTT. As protein: CASSPRLLAGVGTDTQYF.